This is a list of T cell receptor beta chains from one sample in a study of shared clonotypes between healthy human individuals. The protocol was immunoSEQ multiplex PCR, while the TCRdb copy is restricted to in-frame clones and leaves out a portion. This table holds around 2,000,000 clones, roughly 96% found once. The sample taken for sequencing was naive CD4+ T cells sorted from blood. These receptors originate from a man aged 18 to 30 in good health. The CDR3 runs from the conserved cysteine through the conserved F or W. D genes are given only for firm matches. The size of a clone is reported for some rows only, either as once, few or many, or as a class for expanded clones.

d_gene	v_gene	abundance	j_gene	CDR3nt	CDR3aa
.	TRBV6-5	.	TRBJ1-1	TGTGCCAGCAACACCATGAACACTGAAGCTTTCTTT	CASNTMNTEAFF
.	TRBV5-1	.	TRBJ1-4	TGCGCCAGCAGCTTGAGGCCCGGGGGGGGCCAGGTTGAAAAACTGTTTTTT	CASSLRPGGGQVEKLFF
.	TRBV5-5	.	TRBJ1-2	TGTGCCAGCAGCCCCAGCGCCGTCTATGGCTACACCTTC	CASSPSAVYGYTF
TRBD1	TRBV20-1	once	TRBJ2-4	TGCAGTGCTATAACAGGGGGCGGACAGTACTTC	CSAITGGGQYF
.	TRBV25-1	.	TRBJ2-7	TGTGCCAGTTCACCTGCCGGGACATACTACGAGCAGTACTTC	CASSPAGTYYEQYF
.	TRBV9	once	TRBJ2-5	TGTGCCAGCAGCGTAGGCGGGGTCCAAGAGACCCAGTACTTC	CASSVGGVQETQYF
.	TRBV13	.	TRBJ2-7	TGTGCCAGCAGGGTCTCGGGACAACCCCGGGACGAGCAGTACTTC	CASRVSGQPRDEQYF
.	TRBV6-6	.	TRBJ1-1	TGTGCCAGCAGTTACTCCGGCGTGGTGAACACTGAAGCTTTCTTT	CASSYSGVVNTEAFF
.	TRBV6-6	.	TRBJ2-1	TGTGCCAGCAAGGAGTTATACAATGAGCAGTTCTTC	CASKELYNEQFF
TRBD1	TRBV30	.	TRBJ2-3	TGTGCCTGGAGAATGACAGGGGGATCCACAGATACGCAGTATTTT	CAWRMTGGSTDTQYF
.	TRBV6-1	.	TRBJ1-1	TGTGCCAGCAGTGAAGGGGTTACTGGGAACACTGAAGCTTTCTTT	CASSEGVTGNTEAFF
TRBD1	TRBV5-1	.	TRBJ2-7	TGCGCCAGCAGCTTGGAGGACAGGGGGCTCTACGAGCAGTACTTC	CASSLEDRGLYEQYF
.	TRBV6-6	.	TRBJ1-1	TGTGCCAGCAGTTACCTCACCTCTATGAACACTGAAGCTTTCTTT	CASSYLTSMNTEAFF
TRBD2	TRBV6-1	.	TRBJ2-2	TGTGCCAGCTCCGGACTAGCGGGAGGGTCCGGGGAGCTGTTTTTT	CASSGLAGGSGELFF
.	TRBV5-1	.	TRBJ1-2	TGCGCCAGCAGCTTGGATGGCGGGTATGGCTACACCTTC	CASSLDGGYGYTF
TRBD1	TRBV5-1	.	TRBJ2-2	TGCGCCAGCAGCCTGGGGACAGCGTCCACCGGGGAGCTGTTTTTT	CASSLGTASTGELFF
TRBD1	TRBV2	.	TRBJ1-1	TGTGCCAGCAGTACAGGGGGTTCTGAAGCTTTCTTT	CASSTGGSEAFF
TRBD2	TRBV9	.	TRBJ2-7	TGTGCCAGCAGCGTAGGTGGGACTAGCGGGTTCTACGAGCAGTACTTC	CASSVGGTSGFYEQYF
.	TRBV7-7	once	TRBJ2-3	TGTGCTAGCAGCCAGGGGCAGGGGAGCACAGATACGCAGTATTTT	CASSQGQGSTDTQYF
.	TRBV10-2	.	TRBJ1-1	TGCGCCAGCACGTTTACCCCTGGGGCTGAAGCTTTCTTT	CASTFTPGAEAFF
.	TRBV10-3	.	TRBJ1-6	TGTGCCATCAGTGGATGGGGAGGGAATTCACCCCTCCACTTT	CAISGWGGNSPLHF
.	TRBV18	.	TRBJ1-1	TGTGCCAGCTCACCAACGGTCCTGAACACTGAAGCTTTCTTT	CASSPTVLNTEAFF
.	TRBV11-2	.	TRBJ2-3	TGTGCCAGCAGCTTAGATACCCAGGGCCTCCATACGCAGTATTTT	CASSLDTQGLHTQYF
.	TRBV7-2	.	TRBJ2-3	TGTGCCAGCACCCCTCCTGACACGCCCGCAGATACGCAGTATTTT	CASTPPDTPADTQYF
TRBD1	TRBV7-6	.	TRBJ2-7	TGTGCCAGCAGCTCCCTCTCCTCGGACAGGGGATCTGGAGAGCAGTACTTC	CASSSLSSDRGSGEQYF
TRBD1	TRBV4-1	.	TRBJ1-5	TGCGCCAGCAGCTATACAGGGGGGGACAATCAGCCCCAGCATTTT	CASSYTGGDNQPQHF
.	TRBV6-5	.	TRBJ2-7	TGTGCCAGCAGTTCCACCGGTACATTTGGCGAGCAGTACTTC	CASSSTGTFGEQYF
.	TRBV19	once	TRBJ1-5	TGTGCCAGTAGTACGAGGGGTGATCAGCCCCAGCATTTT	CASSTRGDQPQHF
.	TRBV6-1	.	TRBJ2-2	TGTGCCAGCAGTGAGTGGGCAGGGGCCACCACCGGGGAGCTGTTTTTT	CASSEWAGATTGELFF
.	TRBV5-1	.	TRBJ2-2	TGCGCCAGCAGCGGGAGCCTGGATACCGGGGAGCTGTTTTTT	CASSGSLDTGELFF
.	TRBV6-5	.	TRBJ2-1	TGTGCCAGCAGTTACTCTGGCGGCCGCACCCACAATGAGCAGTTCTTC	CASSYSGGRTHNEQFF
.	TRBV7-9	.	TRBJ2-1	TGTGCCAGCAGCTTAGGAGGGCAGAGGGGGGATGAGCAGTTCTTC	CASSLGGQRGDEQFF
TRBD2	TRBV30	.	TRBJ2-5	TGTGCCTGGAATGGCGGGAGCGGTGAGACCCAGTACTTC	CAWNGGSGETQYF
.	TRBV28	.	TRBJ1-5	TGTGCCAGCAGGGCGTCGAGCAATCAGCCCCAGCATTTT	CASRASSNQPQHF
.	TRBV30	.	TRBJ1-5	TGTGCCTGGAGCGGTGATAGCAATCAGCCCCAGCATTTT	CAWSGDSNQPQHF
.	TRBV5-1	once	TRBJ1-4	TGCGCCAGCAGCTTACAGGGCCCGGGTGAAAAACTGTTTTTT	CASSLQGPGEKLFF
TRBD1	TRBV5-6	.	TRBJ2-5	TGTGCCAGCAGCCGCCCCGCCCTTTTGACAGGGGAAGAGACCCAGTACTTC	CASSRPALLTGEETQYF
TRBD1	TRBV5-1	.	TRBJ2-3	TGCGCCAGCAGCCCGTCCCCAAGCAGGGGGTTTGCAGATACGCAGTATTTT	CASSPSPSRGFADTQYF
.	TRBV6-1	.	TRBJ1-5	TGTGCCAGCAGTGAAAGTCAAGGCAATCAGCCCCAGCATTTT	CASSESQGNQPQHF
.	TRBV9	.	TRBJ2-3	TGTGCCAGCAGCGTAGCTCGAGCGAGCACAGATACGCAGTATTTT	CASSVARASTDTQYF
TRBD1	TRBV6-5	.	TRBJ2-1	TGTGCCAGCAGTTACCTCGGACAGGGGGCGAGAAATGAGCAGTTCTTC	CASSYLGQGARNEQFF
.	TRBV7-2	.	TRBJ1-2	TGTGCCAGCAGCTTAGTCGGCAGGGAGGGAGGCTACACCTTC	CASSLVGREGGYTF
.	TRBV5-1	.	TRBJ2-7	TGCGCCAGCAGCTACGGTCAAGACTACGAGCAGTACTTC	CASSYGQDYEQYF
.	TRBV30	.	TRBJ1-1	TGTGCCTGGAGCGGGACCCTGAACACTGAAGCTTTCTTT	CAWSGTLNTEAFF